This T cell receptor beta chain is from a study of T cell responses to AZD1222 COVID-19 vaccine. The method was immunoSEQ multiplex PCR; TCRdb's version includes in-frame clones alone and lacks a portion of them. The sample holds 180,000 or so clones; 88% are singletons and the top ten take 26%. The source material was peripheral blood, sampled 28 days after the second AZD1222 dose. This TCR was recovered from an adult who received the AZD1222 COVID-19 vaccine.

CDR3 DNA: TGTGCCAGCAGCATAGGACTAGCGGGAGCCTACGAGCAGTACTTC. It specifies CASSIGLAGAYEQYF. The rearrangement joins TRBV7-2 to TRBJ2-7; 13 bases agree with TRBD2. The CDR3 covers 15 residues. The V segment lost 5 bases and the J segment 2 bases; nucleotides outside the gene matches: 3. The germline V gene has CDR1 SGHTA and CDR2 FQGNSA. The variable domain in full, completed from reference TRBV7-2 and TRBJ2-7, reads GAGVSQSPSNKVTEKGKDVELRCDPISGHTALYWYRQSLGQGLEFLIYFQGNSAPDKSGLPSDRFSAERTGGSVSTLTIQRTQQEDSAVYLCASSIGLAGAYEQYFGPGTRLTVT.